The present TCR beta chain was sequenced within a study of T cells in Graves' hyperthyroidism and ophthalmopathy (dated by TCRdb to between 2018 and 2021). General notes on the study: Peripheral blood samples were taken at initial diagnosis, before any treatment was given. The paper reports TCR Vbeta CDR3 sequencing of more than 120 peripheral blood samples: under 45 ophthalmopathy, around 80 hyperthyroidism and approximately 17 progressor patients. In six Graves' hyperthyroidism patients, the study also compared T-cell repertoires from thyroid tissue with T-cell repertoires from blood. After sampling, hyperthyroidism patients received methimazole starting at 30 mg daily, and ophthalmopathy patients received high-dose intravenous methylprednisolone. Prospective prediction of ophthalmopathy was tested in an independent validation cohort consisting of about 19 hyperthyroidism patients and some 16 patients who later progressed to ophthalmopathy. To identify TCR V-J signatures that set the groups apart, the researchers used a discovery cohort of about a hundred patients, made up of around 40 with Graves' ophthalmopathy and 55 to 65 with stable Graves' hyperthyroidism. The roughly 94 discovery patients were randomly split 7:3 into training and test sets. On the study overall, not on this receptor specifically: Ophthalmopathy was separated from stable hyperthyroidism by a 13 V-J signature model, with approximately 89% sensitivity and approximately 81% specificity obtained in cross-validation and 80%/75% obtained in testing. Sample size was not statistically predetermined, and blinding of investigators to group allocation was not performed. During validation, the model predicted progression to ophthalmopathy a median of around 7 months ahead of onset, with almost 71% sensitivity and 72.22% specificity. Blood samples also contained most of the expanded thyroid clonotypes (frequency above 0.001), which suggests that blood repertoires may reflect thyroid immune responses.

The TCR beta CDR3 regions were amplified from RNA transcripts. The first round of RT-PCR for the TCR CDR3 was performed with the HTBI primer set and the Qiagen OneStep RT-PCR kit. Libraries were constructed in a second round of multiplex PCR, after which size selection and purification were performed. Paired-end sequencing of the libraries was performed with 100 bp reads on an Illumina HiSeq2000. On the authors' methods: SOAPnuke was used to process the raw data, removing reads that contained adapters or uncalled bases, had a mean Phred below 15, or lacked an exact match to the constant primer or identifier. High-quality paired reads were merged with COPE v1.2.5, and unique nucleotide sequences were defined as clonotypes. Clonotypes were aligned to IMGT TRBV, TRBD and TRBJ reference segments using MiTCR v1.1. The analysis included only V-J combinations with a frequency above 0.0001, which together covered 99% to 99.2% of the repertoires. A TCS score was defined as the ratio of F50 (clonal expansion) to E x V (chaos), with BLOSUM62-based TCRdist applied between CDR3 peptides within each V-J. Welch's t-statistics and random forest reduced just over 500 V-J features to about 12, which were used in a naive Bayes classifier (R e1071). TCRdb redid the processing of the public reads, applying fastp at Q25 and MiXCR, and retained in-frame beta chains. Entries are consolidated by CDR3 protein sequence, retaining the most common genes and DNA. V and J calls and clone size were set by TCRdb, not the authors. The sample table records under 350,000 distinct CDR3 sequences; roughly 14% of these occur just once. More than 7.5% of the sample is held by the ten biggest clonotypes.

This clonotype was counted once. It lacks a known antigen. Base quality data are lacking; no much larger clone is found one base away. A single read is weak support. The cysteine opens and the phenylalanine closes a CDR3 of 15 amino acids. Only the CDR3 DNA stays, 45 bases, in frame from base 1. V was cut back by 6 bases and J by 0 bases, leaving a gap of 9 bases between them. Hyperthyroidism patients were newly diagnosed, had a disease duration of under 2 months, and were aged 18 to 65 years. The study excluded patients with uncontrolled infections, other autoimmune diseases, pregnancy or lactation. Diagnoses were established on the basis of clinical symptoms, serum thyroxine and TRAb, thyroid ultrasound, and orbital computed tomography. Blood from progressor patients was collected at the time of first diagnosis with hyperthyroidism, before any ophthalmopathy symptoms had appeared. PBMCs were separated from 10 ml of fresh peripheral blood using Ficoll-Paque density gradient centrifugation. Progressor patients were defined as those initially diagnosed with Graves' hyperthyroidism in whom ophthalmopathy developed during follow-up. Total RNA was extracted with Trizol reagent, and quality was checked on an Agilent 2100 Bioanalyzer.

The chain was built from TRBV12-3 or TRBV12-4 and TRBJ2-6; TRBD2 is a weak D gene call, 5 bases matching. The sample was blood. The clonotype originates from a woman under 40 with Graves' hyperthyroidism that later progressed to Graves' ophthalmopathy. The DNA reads TGTGCCAGCAGGGGAGACCGCTCTGGGGCCAACGTCCTGACTTTC. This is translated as CASRGDRSGANVLTF.